The 22 T cell receptor beta chains below all came from one sample that was sequenced in a study of beta chain features in type 1 diabetes. As every portion of the isolated RNA was reverse transcribed, the sequencing read expressed TCRB transcripts. Produced via immunoSEQ multiplex PCR; TCRdb's table is partial and in-frame only. In the table there are some 350,000 clones, 9.5% to 10% of which are singletons. These TCRs' antigens remain unknown. Broader study findings: Across all four CD4+ subsets, people with type 1 diabetes showed modestly shorter TCRB CDR3s.

Sequencing input: central memory CD4+ T cells from blood. The receptors were sampled from a man aged 25-45 years with type 1 diabetes.

This clone was detected only a few times. The V gene is TRBV7-9, the J gene TRBJ1-5; D is ambiguous. Per germline, CDR1 SEHNR and CDR2 FQNEAQ (reference sequence). The CDR3 runs to 15 residues. V was cut by 8 bases and J by 0 bases, with 14 bases left in between. For the CDR3, the DNA is TGTGCCAGCCCCGGAGGGCATTATAGCAATCAGCCCCAGCATTTT. The encoded protein is CASPGGHYSNQPQHF.

This clone was counted between two and nine times. The CDR3: CSVARPSTDTQYF. The CDR3 DNA is TGCAGCGTTGCACGGCCAAGCACAGATACGCAGTATTTT. The chain joins TRBV29-1 to TRBJ2-3; D is ambiguous. Germline assignment: CDR1 SQVTM and CDR2 ANQGSEA. V lost 4 bases and J 0 bases, leaving 8 bases between the germline ends. The length of the CDR3 is 13 residues.

This clone has only a few counts. This chain connects TRBV5-6 to TRBJ1-2; no reliable D call. The CDR3 is made up of 12 amino acids. In germline, CDR1 is SGHDT, CDR2 YYEEEE. The germline V and J ends were trimmed by 4 bases and 8 bases, with 12 bases remaining between them. CDR3 sequence: CASSDTGSGYTF. The CDR3 nucleotides are TGTGCCAGCAGCGACACTGGGTCCGGCTACACCTTC.

This clone has only a few counts. Other nucleotide sequences in the sample specify the same CDR3. The genes are TRBV7-9 and TRBJ1-4; D may be TRBD1 (5 bases). This CDR3 is built from 14 residues. Germline CDR1 SEHNR, CDR2 FQNEAQ (reference sequence). V gave up 5 bases and J gave up 0 bases, with 7 bases separating them. The CDR3 region has the DNA TGTGCCAGCAGCCCGGGGGCAACTAATGAAAAACTGTTTTTT. As protein: CASSPGATNEKLFF. Full variable domain (rest looked up from reference TRBV7-9 and TRBJ1-4): DTGVSQNPRHKITKRGQNVTFRCDPISEHNRLYWYRQTLGQGPEFLTYFQNEAQLEKSRLLSDRFSAERPKGSFSTLEIQRTEQGDSAMYLCASSPGATNEKLFFGSGTQLSVL.

This clone was counted a few times. This chain connects TRBV6-1 to TRBJ1-2; no reliable D call. In germline, CDR1 is MNHNS, CDR2 SASEGT. Trimming removed 3 bases at V and 4 bases at J, with 6 bases between. CDR3 length: 12 amino acids. DNA of the CDR3: TGTGCCAGCAGTGAGGTCCCCTATGGCTACACCTTC. Residues: CASSEVPYGYTF.

Only a few counts were recorded for this clone. This chain joins TRBV15 and TRBJ2-3; D may correspond to TRBD1 or TRBD2 (6 bases each). CDR3 length equals 18 residues. The ends were cut back, 1 base at V and 0 bases at J, with 17 bases in the middle. Germline assignment: CDR1 LNHNV and CDR2 YYDKDF (reference sequence). CDR3 nucleotides: TGTGCCACCAGCAGAGGGGGGGCATCGGGTACTAGCACAGATACGCAGTATTTT. Protein sequence: CATSRGGASGTSTDTQYF.

This clone has a handful of counts. The chain uses TRBV6-5 and TRBJ1-3; TRBD1 agrees at 7 bases. The V gene's germline CDR1 is MNHEY and CDR2 SVGAGI. CDR3 size: 15 residues. Germline trimming cut 5 bases from V and 3 bases from J; bases unmatched to any gene: 7. The CDR3 reads CASSPGTAGGNTIYF. As DNA, the CDR3 is TGTGCCAGCAGTCCCGGGACAGCAGGTGGAAACACCATATATTTT.

The V and J genes are TRBV4-2 and TRBJ2-7, with no clear D. Looked up from germline, CDR1 is LGHNA and CDR2 is YNFKEQ. V lost 1 base, J lost 2 bases, and 9 bases lay in between. The CDR3 covers 14 residues. CDR3 in amino acids: CASSQASTAYEQYF. CDR3 DNA sequence: TGTGCCAGCAGCCAAGCGTCTACTGCCTACGAGCAGTACTTC.

Only a few counts were recorded for this clone. The rearrangement links TRBV7-9 to TRBJ2-5; D unresolved. Trimming shortened V by 1 base and J by 5 bases, and 5 bases separated the two germline ends. The CDR3 has 12 residues. Germline V gene data show CDR1 as SEHNR and CDR2 as FQNEAQ (reference sequence). The CDR3 protein is CASSLDFETQYF. For the CDR3, the DNA is TGTGCCAGCAGCTTAGACTTTGAGACCCAGTACTTC.

The chain employs TRBV11-2 and TRBJ2-7, with a tentative D call TRBD2 (5 bases). The CDR3 length is 15 residues. The V and J ends lost 2 bases and 0 bases respectively, with 11 bases between them. The germline V gene has CDR1 SGHAT and CDR2 FQNNGV. The CDR3 sequence: CASSLMVGISYEQYF. The CDR3 region has the DNA TGTGCCAGCAGCTTAATGGTCGGGATCTCCTACGAGCAGTACTTC.

In its sample, this clone was seen a few times. V and J are TRBV7-8 and TRBJ1-6, with D possibly being TRBD1 (6 bases). The germline V and J ends were trimmed by 1 base and 7 bases, with 14 bases remaining between them. This CDR3 is built from 16 residues. Germline V gives CDR1 SGHVS, CDR2 FQNEAQ. The CDR3 DNA reads as TGTGCCAGCAGCTTAGAACTTACAGGGACGAATTCACCCCTCCACTTT. It encodes CASSLELTGTNSPLHF.

The J gene is TRBJ2-3, the V gene TRBV18; D call uncertain. Deletions cut 1 base from V and 2 bases from J, with 10 bases between. The CDR3 has 15 residues. Per the germline V gene, CDR1 is KGHSH and CDR2 is LQKENI. The CDR3 DNA sequence: TGTGCCAGCTCACCACTTAAGCGTACCACAGATACGCAGTATTTT. This codes for CASSPLKRTTDTQYF.

The genes are TRBV7-2 and TRBJ2-5; D might be TRBD2 (7 bases). Trimming took off 5 bases at V and 4 bases at J, with 17 bases between the two ends. The CDR3 contains 15 residues. Germline V gives CDR1 SGHTA, CDR2 FQGNSA. The CDR3 protein is CASSPWRGPGETQYF. Here the CDR3 DNA reads TGTGCCAGCAGCCCCTGGCGGGGGCCGGGAGAGACCCAGTACTTC.

This clone was found a few times. At the DNA level, this CDR3 is encoded by other sequences in the same sample as well. The chain has TRBV4-2 and TRBJ1-1; TRBD1 is a possible D gene (5 bases). Germline V CDR1 and CDR2: LGHNA, YNFKEQ. This CDR3 is 16 amino acids long. The V gene lost 0 bases and the J gene lost 4 bases, with 15 bases spanning the gap. The chain's CDR3 is CASSQDLGLGGTEAFF. CDR3 DNA sequence: TGTGCCAGCAGCCAAGATTTGGGACTGGGAGGCACTGAAGCTTTCTTT.

The chain carries TRBV29-1 and TRBJ2-2; possibly TRBD2 for D (5 bases). Trimming pared 4 bases from V and 0 bases from J, leaving 9 bases between. The CDR3 totals 14 residues. The germline V gene encodes CDR1 SQVTM and CDR2 ANQGSEA. The CDR3 loop reads CSVGTRTNTGELFF. The CDR3 region has the DNA TGCAGCGTTGGGACTCGCACGAACACCGGGGAGCTGTTTTTT.

This clone was detected a few times. The chain links TRBV11-3 to TRBJ2-1, with D tentatively TRBD1 or TRBD2 (5 bases each). The CDR3 has 16 amino acids. V was trimmed by 1 base and J by 6 bases, leaving 16 bases between them. Germline values: CDR1 SGHNT, CDR2 YENEEA. CDR3 in amino acids: CASSLVRAGSPNEQFF. The CDR3 nucleotides are TGTGCCAGCAGCTTAGTTAGGGCAGGGAGTCCCAATGAGCAGTTCTTC.

The genes are TRBV6-1 and TRBJ2-6, with D perhaps matching TRBD1 or TRBD2 (5 bases each). The CDR3 spans 17 residues. Germline V gives CDR1 MNHNS, CDR2 SASEGT. The germline V and J ends were trimmed by 3 bases and 0 bases, with 12 bases remaining between them. CDR3 nucleotide sequence: TGTGCCAGCAGTGAGATGGGACGGGTCTCTGGGGCCAACGTCCTGACTTTC. Protein: CASSEMGRVSGANVLTF.

The chain combines TRBV4-1 with TRBJ1-4; TRBD1 matches 9 bases. The V gene end was trimmed by 4 bases and the J gene end by 5 bases; junction bases not matched to a gene: 5. Germline V lookup: CDR1 MGHRA, CDR2 YSYEKL. The length of the CDR3 is 15 residues. The chain's CDR3 is CASSRRGTGNEKLFF. The CDR3 nucleotides are TGCGCCAGCAGCCGCCGAGGGACAGGGAATGAAAAACTGTTTTTT.

The V call is TRBV15, the J call TRBJ1-1; no definite D call. With 0 bases removed from V and 7 bases from J, the gap between germline ends came to 9 bases. There are 13 residues in the CDR3. Germline CDR1 is LNHNV and CDR2 is YYDKDF (reference sequence). CDR3 DNA: TGTGCCACCAGCAGAGATCCGGGGAGTGAAGCTTTCTTT. As protein: CATSRDPGSEAFF.

In this sample, this clone turned up a few times. The J gene is TRBJ2-2, the V gene TRBV30; 8 bases are shared with TRBD2. The germline V gene has CDR1 GTSNPN and CDR2 SVGIG (reference sequence). The CDR3 contains 14 residues. J lost 6 bases, V lost 0 bases, and 3 bases had no gene match. The CDR3 sequence is CAWSVGRGAGELFF. The DNA for the CDR3 is TGTGCCTGGAGTGTCGGGAGGGGGGCCGGGGAGCTGTTTTTT.

This clone was counted between two and nine times. V gene TRBV18 combines with J gene TRBJ2-4; 10 nucleotides match TRBD1. Germline V CDR1 and CDR2: KGHSH, LQKENI. CDR3 size: 14 residues. J lost 9 bases, V lost 3 bases, and 5 bases had no gene match. CDR3 in amino acids: CASSPGTGEGIQYF. The CDR3 DNA is TGTGCCAGCTCACCCGGGACAGGGGAGGGCATTCAGTACTTC.

The rearrangement uses TRBV28 and TRBJ2-7, with D possibly TRBD2 on 6 matching bases. Trimming cost V 5 bases and J 4 bases, with 15 bases left between them. CDR1 and CDR2 (germline): MDHEN, SYDVKM. CDR3 length equals 14 residues. The CDR3 sequence: CASSVGGFSYEQYF. The CDR3 nucleotides read TGTGCCAGCAGTGTCGGGGGATTCTCGTACGAGCAGTACTTC.